One sample yielded the 11 T cell receptor beta chains listed below, sequenced in a study of OX40 agonist ivuxolimab in advanced cancers. The assay was immunoSEQ multiplex PCR, and TCRdb's table has in-frame clones only and misses some. The table records 25,000 to 35,000 clones, 84% of them present only once. Material: CD4+ or CD8+ T cells sorted from blood, obtained in a trial of the OX40 agonist ivuxolimab. All receptors derive from an adult with an advanced solid tumor such as melanoma, head and neck, liver or kidney cancer.

This clone has a single count. Other DNA sequences in this sample translate to the same CDR3. The V call is TRBV9, the J call TRBJ2-7; 7 nucleotides match TRBD2. V lost 0 bases to trimming and J lost 3 bases; unmatched junction nucleotides: 3. This CDR3 has 14 residues. The germline V gene has CDR1 SGDLS and CDR2 YYNGEE. CDR3 in DNA: TGTGCCAGCAGCGTAGGGCTAGCGGACTACGAGCAGTACTTC. The encoded protein is CASSVGLADYEQYF.

In DNA, the CDR3 is TGCAGCGCACCGACAGGGTGGGGCGGCTACACCTTC. Amino acid sequence: CSAPTGWGGYTF. The rearrangement links TRBV29-1 to TRBJ1-2; 7 nucleotides line up with TRBD1. CDR3 length: 12 residues. Germline V gene lookup returns CDR1 SQVTM and CDR2 ANQGSEA. The J segment lost 8 bases and the V segment lost 7 bases, leaving 10 bases of the junction unmatched.

This chain joins TRBV6-5 and TRBJ2-1, with 10 bases fitting TRBD1. Trimming removed 5 bases from V and 2 bases from J; junction bases left unmatched: 3. The CDR3 is 15 amino acids. Per germline, CDR1 MNHEY and CDR2 SVGAGI. The CDR3 region has the DNA TGTGCCAGCAGTCCCGGACAGGGGGCCTACAATGAGCAGTTCTTC. Protein: CASSPGQGAYNEQFF.

The chain carries TRBV27 and TRBJ2-7; the match to TRBD2 covers 9 bases. V dropped 2 bases and J dropped 6; count of bases not matched to a gene: 5. Germline assignment: CDR1 MNHEY and CDR2 SMNVEV (reference sequence). The CDR3 spans 14 residues. The DNA for the CDR3 is TGTGCCAGCAGTTTAAGGCTAGCGGGAAGCGAGCAGTACTTC. Its protein product is CASSLRLAGSEQYF.

The V and J genes are TRBV28 and TRBJ1-1; TRBD1 agrees at 7 bases. V lost 2 bases and J lost 5; bases outside the gene matches: 8. Germline V lookup: CDR1 MDHEN, CDR2 SYDVKM. This CDR3 is 15 amino acids long. The CDR3 sequence is CASSLKWGRGTEAFF. Here the CDR3 DNA reads TGTGCCAGCAGTTTAAAATGGGGCAGGGGGACTGAAGCTTTCTTT.

This clone was observed a handful of times. J is TRBJ2-1 and V is TRBV19; D unclear. V was cut by 6 bases and J by 5 bases, with 11 bases left in between. The CDR3 spans 13 residues. CDR1 and CDR2 (germline): LNHDA, SQIVND (reference sequence). The CDR3 nucleotides are TGTGCCAGTAGCCTCGTCGGGCACAATGAGCAGTTCTTC. It codes for CASSLVGHNEQFF.

V gene TRBV28 combines with J gene TRBJ2-7; 7 nucleotides agree with TRBD1. The CDR3 is 14 residues long. V trimming: 3 bases; J trimming: 3 bases; junction bases outside the gene matches: 5. Germline V lookup: CDR1 MDHEN, CDR2 SYDVKM. The CDR3 protein is CASSLSQGVYEQYF. In DNA, the CDR3 is TGTGCCAGCAGTTTGAGTCAGGGGGTCTACGAGCAGTACTTC.

The J gene is TRBJ1-1, the V gene TRBV9; D perhaps matches TRBD1 (5 bases). Trimming took off 3 bases at V and 10 bases at J, with 16 bases between the two ends. This CDR3 is 13 amino acids long. Germline V CDR1 and CDR2: SGDLS, YYNGEE. CDR3 loop: CASSAPGLTGAFF. The CDR3 DNA reads as TGTGCCAGCAGCGCCCCGGGACTAACGGGAGCTTTCTTT.

The J gene is TRBJ2-3, the V gene TRBV7-3, with TRBD2 identical over 8 bases. The CDR3 length is 16 residues. Losses at the gene ends were 4 bases for V and 3 bases for J; bases not matched to a gene: 9. Germline-derived CDR1 and CDR2 are SGHTA and FQGTGA. CDR3 coding DNA: TGTGCCAGCAGCTCCTCGGGGCGGGGGGAGACAGATACGCAGTATTTT. It translates to CASSSSGRGETDTQYF.

The chain couples TRBV10-3 to TRBJ1-5; D remains unclear. CDR1 is ENHRY, CDR2 SYGVKD, per germline. This CDR3 comprises 16 residues. Trimming shortened V by 0 bases and J by 0 bases, and 9 bases separated the two germline ends. The CDR3 region has the DNA TGTGCCATCAGTGAGTCGCTGACAACTAGCAATCAGCCCCAGCATTTT. Translating gives CAISESLTTSNQPQHF.

To note about this clone: Relative to the germline gene, one junction end is altered; a read error may explain this. The CDR3 reads CASSLSYWDREEPQHF. In DNA form, the CDR3 reads TGCGCCAGCAGCCTCTCGTACTGGGACAGGGAGGAGCCCCAGCATTTT. The chain is built from TRBV5-4 and TRBJ1-5, with TRBD1 matching over 9 bases. Germline CDR1 SGHNT, CDR2 YYREEE (reference sequence). The CDR3 spans 16 residues.